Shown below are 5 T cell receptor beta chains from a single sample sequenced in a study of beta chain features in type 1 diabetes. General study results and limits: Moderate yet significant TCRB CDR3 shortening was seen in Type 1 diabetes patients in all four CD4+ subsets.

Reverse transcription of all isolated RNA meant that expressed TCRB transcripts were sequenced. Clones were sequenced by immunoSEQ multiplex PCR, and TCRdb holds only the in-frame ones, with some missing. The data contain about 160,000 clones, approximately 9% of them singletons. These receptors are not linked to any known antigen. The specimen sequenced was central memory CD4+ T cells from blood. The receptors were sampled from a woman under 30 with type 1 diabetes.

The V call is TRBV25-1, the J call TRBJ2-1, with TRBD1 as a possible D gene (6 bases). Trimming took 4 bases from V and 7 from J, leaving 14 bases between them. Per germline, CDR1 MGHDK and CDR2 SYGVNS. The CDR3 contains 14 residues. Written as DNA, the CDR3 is TGTGCCAGCAGTGGAGGGGGAAAAGGGAATGAGCAGTTCTTC. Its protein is CASSGGGKGNEQFF. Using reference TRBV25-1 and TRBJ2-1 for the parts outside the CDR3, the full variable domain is EADIYQTPRYLVIGTGKKITLECSQTMGHDKMYWYQQDPGMELHLIHYSYGVNSTEKGDLSSESTVSRIRTEHFPLTLESARPSHTSQYLCASSGGGKGNEQFFGPGTRLTVL.

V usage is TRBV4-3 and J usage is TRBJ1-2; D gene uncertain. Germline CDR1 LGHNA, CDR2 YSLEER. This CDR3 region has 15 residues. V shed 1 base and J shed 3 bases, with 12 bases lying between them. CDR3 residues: CASSQGWQADYGYTF. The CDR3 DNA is TGCGCCAGCAGCCAAGGTTGGCAGGCTGACTATGGCTACACCTTC.

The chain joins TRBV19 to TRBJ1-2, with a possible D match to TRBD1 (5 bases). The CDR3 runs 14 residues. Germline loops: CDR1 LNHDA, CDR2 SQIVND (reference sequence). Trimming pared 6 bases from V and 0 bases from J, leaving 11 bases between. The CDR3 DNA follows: TGTGCCAGTAGCCCAGGGTCAGCTAACTATGGCTACACCTTC. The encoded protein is CASSPGSANYGYTF.

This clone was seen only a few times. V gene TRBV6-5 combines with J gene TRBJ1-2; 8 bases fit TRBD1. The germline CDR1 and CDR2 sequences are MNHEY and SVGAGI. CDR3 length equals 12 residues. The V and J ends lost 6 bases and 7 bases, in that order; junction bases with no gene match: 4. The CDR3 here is CASSRTGLGYTF. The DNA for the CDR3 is TGTGCCAGCAGCCGGACAGGGCTTGGCTACACCTTC.

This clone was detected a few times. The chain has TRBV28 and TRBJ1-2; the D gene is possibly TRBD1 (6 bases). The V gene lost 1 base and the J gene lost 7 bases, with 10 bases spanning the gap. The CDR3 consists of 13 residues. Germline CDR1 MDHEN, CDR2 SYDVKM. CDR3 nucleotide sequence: TGTGCCAGCAGTTTATACCAGGGGCGTGGCTACACCTTC. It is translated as CASSLYQGRGYTF.